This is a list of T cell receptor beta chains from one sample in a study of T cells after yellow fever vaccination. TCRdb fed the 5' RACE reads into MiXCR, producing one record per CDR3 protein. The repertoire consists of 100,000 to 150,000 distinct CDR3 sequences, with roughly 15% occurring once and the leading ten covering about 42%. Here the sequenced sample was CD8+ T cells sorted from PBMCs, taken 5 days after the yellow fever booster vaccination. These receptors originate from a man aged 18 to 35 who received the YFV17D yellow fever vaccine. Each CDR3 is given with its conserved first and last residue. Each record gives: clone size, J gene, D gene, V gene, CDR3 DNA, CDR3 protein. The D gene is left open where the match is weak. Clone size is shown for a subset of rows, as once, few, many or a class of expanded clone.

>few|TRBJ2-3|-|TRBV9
TGTGCCAGCAGCGTAGCGACATCTTTTAAAGCTAGCACAGATACGCAGTATTTT
CASSVATSFKASTDTQYF
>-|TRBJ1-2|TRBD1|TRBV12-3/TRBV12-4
TGTGCCAGCAGTAACTCCGGGACAGGGGGAGGCTATGGCTACACCTTC
CASSNSGTGGGYGYTF
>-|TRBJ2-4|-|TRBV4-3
TGCGCCAGCAACCACTTCCGCTGTCAAGTCCAGTTCTACGGGCTAGCCAAAAACATTCAGTACTTC
CASNHFRCQVQFYGLAKNIQYF
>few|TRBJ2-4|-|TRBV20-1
TGCAGTGCTAGAGAACGGTATAACATTCAGTACTTC
CSARERYNIQYF
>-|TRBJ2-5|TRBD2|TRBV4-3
TGCGCCAGCAGCCAAGTGGCGGGGGGGGAAGAGACCCAGTACTTC
CASSQVAGGEETQYF
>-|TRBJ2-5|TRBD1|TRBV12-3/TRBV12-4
TGTGCCAGCAGTTCCCGGACAGGGCCAGGGGAGACCCAGTACTTC
CASSSRTGPGETQYF
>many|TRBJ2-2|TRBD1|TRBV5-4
TGTGCCAGCAGCTCCCACGACGGGACAGGCATTACCGGGGAGCTGTTTTTT
CASSSHDGTGITGELFF
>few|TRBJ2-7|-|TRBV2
TGTGCCAGCAGTGGGTCGAAGAAGGGCGTACGCGAGCAGTACTTC
CASSGSKKGVREQYF
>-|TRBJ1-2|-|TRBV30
TGTGCCTGGAGTGTAATCGAGCTGAACTATGGCTACACCTTC
CAWSVIELNYGYTF
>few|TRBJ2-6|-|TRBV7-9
TGTGCCAGCAGCTTAGTAGGGAGAATTGGGGCCAACGTCCTGACTTTC
CASSLVGRIGANVLTF
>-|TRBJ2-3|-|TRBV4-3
TGCGCCAGCAGCCAAGGATCGGTCGGCCCTGAGAGCACAGATACGCAGTATTTT
CASSQGSVGPESTDTQYF
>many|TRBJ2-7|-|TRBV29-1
TGCAGCGGGTTGGACACCTACTCCTACGAGCAGTACTTC
CSGLDTYSYEQYF
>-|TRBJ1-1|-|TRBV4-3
TGCGCCAGCAGCCAAGTGGGCACTGAAGCTTTCTTT
CASSQVGTEAFF
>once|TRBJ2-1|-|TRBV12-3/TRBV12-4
TGTGCCAGCAGCGGCCCTCGGAATGAGCAGTTCTTC
CASSGPRNEQFF
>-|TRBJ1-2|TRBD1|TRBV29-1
TGCAGCGTTCGGACAGGCAGGACGAGGGGCTACACCTTC
CSVRTGRTRGYTF